This TCR beta chain derives from a study of molecular identifiers for immune sequencing clone quantification. Germline V CDR1 and CDR2: MDHEN, SYDVKM. The CDR3 runs to 13 residues. V shed 2 bases, J shed 15 bases, and the junction held 7 bases outside the gene matches. Points from the study as a whole: Clones above 20 RNA copies held over 98% of effector molecules, under 1% in naive cells.

This clonotype was seen repeatedly, ten times or more. No antigen is known for it. TCRdb passed the PCR reads through MiXCR, listing each CDR3 protein once. The repertoire includes 550,000 to 750,000 distinct CDR3 sequences, nearly 20% of them detected once, and roughly 0.9% sits in the top ten. Sequenced input: naive CD8+ T cells from blood, with Jurkat cell RNA spiked in. The subset: FACS-sorted CD8+CD4-CCR7+CD45RA+ naive T cells. The sequence was collected from a human donor in good health. Some libraries in this study had Jurkat cell RNA spiked in. This chain uses TRBV28 with TRBJ2-1; the match to TRBD2 covers 10 bases. The CDR3 is CASSLLQREGLFF. The CDR3 nucleotides are TGTGCCAGCAGTTTACTCCAGCGGGAGGGCCTGTTCTTC.